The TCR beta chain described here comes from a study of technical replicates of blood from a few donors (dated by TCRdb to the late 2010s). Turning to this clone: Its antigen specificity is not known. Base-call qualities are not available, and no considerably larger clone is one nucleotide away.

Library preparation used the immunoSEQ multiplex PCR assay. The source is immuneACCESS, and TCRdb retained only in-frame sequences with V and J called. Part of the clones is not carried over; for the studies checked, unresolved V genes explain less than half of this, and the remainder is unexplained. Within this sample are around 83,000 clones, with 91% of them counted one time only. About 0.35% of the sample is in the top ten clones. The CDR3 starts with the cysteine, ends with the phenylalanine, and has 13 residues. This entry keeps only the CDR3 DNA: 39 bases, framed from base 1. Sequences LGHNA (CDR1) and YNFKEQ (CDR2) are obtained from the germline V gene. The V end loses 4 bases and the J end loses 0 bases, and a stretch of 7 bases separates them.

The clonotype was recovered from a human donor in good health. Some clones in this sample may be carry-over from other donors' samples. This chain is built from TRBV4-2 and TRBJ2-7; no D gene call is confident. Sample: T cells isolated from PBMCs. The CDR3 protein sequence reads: CASSPESSYEQYF. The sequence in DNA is TGTGCCAGCAGCCCCGAGTCCTCCTACGAGCAGTACTTC.